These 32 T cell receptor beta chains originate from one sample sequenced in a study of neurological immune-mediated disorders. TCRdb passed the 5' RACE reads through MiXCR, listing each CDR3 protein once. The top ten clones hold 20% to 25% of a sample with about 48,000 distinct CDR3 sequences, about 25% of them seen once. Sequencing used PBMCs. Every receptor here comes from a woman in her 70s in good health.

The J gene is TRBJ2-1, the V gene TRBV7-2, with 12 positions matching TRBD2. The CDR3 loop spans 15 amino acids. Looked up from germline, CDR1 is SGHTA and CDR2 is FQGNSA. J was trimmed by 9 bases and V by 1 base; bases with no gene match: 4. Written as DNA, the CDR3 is TGTGCCAGCAGCTTAGTAGGGACTAGCGGGTCTGAGCAGTTCTTC. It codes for CASSLVGTSGSEQFF.

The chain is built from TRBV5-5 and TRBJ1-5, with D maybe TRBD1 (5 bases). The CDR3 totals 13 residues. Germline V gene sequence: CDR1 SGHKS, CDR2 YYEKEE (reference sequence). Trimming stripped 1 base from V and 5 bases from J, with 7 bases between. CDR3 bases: TGTGCCAGCAGCTTGTGGGGGGATCAGCCCCAGCATTTT. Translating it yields CASSLWGDQPQHF.

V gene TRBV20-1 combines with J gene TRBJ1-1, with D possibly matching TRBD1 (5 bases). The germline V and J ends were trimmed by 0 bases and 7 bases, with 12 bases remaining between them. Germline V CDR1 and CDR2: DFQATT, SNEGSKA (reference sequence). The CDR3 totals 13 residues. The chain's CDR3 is CSARDLRVDEAFF. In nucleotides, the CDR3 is TGCAGTGCTAGAGATCTCAGGGTAGATGAAGCTTTCTTT.

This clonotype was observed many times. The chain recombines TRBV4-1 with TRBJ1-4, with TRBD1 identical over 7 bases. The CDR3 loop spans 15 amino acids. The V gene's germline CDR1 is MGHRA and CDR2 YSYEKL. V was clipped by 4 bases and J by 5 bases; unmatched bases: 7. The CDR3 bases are TGCGCCAGCAGCCTGGGGGGACAGATAAATGAAAAACTGTTTTTT. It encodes CASSLGGQINEKLFF.

CDR3 sequence reads: CASSEVGAGELFF. CDR3 in DNA: TGTGCCAGCAGTGAAGTGGGGGCCGGGGAGCTGTTTTTT. The J gene is TRBJ2-2, the V gene TRBV12-3 or TRBV12-4; D is perhaps TRBD1 or TRBD2 (5 bases each). Deletions cut 5 bases from V and 6 bases from J, with 10 bases between. CDR3 length: 13 amino acids.

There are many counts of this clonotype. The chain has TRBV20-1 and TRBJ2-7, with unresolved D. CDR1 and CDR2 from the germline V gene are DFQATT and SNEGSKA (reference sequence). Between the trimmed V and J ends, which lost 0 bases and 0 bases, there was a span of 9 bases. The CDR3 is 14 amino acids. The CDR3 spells CSARDPRSSYEQYF. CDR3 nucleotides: TGCAGTGCTAGAGATCCCAGAAGCTCCTACGAGCAGTACTTC.

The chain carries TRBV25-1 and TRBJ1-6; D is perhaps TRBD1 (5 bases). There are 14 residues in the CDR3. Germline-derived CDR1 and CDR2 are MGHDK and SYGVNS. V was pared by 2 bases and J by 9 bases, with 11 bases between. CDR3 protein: CASSERGRGSPLHF. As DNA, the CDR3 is TGTGCCAGCAGTGAACGAGGGAGGGGTTCACCCCTCCACTTT.

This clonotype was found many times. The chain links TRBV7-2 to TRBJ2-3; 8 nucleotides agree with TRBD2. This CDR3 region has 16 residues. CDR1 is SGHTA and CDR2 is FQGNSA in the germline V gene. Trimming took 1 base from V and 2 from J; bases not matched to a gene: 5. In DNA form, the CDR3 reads TGTGCCAGCAGCTTAGAGCGGGAGCCACCCACAGATACGCAGTATTTT. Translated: CASSLEREPPTDTQYF.

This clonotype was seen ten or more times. In DNA form, the CDR3 reads TGCGCCAGCAGCTTGGCCGGGTCAGGGATGGGCGAGCAGTACTTC. Residues: CASSLAGSGMGEQYF. This chain uses TRBV5-1 with TRBJ2-7, with D tentatively TRBD1 (5 bases). The CDR3 is 15 amino acids. CDR1 is SGHRS, CDR2 YFSETQ, per germline. The V end lost 0 bases, the J end lost 6 bases, and 16 bases lay between the germline ends.

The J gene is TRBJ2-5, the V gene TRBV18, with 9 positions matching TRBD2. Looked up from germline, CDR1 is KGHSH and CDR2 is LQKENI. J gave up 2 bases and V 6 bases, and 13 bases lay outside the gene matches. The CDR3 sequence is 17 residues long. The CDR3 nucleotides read TGTGCCAGCTCTCGAATGGGGGCTAGCGGGAAGCAAGAGACCCAGTACTTC. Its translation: CASSRMGASGKQETQYF.

In nucleotides, the CDR3 is TGTGCCAGAAGATTATACCGACCAGCAGCTGTCAGAGCGGATACGCAGTATTTT. Its translation: CARRLYRPAAVRADTQYF. The J gene is TRBJ2-3, the V gene TRBV7-2; D is ambiguous. The V gene lost 9 bases and the J gene lost 6 bases, with 31 bases spanning the gap. Germline CDR1 is SGHTA and CDR2 is FQGNSA. The CDR3 length is 18 residues. Based on the CDR3 plus reference TRBV7-2 and TRBJ2-3, the full variable domain is GAGVSQSPSNKVTEKGKDVELRCDPISGHTALYWYRQSLGQGLEFLIYFQGNSAPDKSGLPSDRFSAERTGGSVSTLTIQRTQQEDSAVYLCARRLYRPAAVRADTQYFGPGTRLTVL.

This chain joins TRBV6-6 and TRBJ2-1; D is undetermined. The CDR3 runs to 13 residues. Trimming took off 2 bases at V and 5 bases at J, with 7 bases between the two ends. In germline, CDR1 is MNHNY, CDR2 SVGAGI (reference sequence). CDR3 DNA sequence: TGTGCCAGCAGTTACGGTCAGGACAATGAGCAGTTCTTC. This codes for CASSYGQDNEQFF.

The CDR3 region is CATNQGSGAGELFF. The CDR3 bases are TGTGCCACCAATCAAGGGAGCGGGGCCGGGGAGCTGTTTTTT. V is TRBV10-3 and J is TRBJ2-2; 7 nucleotides match TRBD2. CDR3 length: 14 amino acids. V lost 10 bases and J lost 6; bases outside the gene matches: 11. The V gene's germline CDR1 is ENHRY and CDR2 SYGVKD.

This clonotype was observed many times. Here the CDR3 DNA reads TGCGCCAGCAGCTTCATGGTAGCGGGAGTATCGGGCTACGAGCAGTACTTC. Amino acids: CASSFMVAGVSGYEQYF. The chain couples TRBV5-1 to TRBJ2-7, with TRBD2 matching 9 bases. After removal of 2 bases from V and 3 bases from J, the junction contained 12 bases not matched to a gene. Germline CDR1 is SGHRS and CDR2 is YFSETQ. CDR3 size: 17 residues.

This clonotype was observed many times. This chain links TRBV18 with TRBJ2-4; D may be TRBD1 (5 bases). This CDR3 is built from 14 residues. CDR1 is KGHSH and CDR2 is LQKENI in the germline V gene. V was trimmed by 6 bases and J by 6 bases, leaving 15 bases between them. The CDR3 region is CASSNSMQGNIQYF. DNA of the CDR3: TGTGCCAGCTCGAACTCTATGCAGGGAAACATTCAGTACTTC.

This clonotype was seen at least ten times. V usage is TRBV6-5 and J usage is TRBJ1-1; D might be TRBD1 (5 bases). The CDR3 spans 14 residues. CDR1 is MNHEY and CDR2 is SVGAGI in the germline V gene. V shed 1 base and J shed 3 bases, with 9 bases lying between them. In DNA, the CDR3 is TGTGCCAGCAGTTACTTGGGGGACGACACTGAAGCTTTCTTT. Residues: CASSYLGDDTEAFF.

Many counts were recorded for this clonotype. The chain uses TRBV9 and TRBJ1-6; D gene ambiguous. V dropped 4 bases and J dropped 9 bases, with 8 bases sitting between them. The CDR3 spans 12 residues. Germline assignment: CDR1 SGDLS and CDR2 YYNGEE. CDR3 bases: TGTGCCAGCAGCCCATCAATTTCACCCCTCCACTTT. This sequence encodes CASSPSISPLHF. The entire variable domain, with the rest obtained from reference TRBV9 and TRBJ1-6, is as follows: DSGVTQTPKHLITATGQRVTLRCSPRSGDLSVYWYQQSLDQGLQFLIQYYNGEERAKGNILERFSAQQFPDLHSELNLSSLELGDSALYFCASSPSISPLHFGNGTRLTVT.

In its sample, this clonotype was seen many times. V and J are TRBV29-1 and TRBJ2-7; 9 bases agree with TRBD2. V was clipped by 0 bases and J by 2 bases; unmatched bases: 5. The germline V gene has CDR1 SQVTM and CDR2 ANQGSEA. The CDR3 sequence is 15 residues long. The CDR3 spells CSVEDGAGGTYEQYF. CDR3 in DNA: TGCAGCGTTGAAGATGGGGCGGGAGGGACCTACGAGCAGTACTTC.

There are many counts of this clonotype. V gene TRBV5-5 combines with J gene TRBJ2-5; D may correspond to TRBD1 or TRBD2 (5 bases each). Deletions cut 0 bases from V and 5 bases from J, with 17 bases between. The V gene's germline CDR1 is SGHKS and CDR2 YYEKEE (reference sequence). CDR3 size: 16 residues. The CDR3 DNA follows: TGTGCCAGCAGCTTGGCCAAGGGGACCCCAGGGGAGACCCAGTACTTC. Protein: CASSLAKGTPGETQYF.

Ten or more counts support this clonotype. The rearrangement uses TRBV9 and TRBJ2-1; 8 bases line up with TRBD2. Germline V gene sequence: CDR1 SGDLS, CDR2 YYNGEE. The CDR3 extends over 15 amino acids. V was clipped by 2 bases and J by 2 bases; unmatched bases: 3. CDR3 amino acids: CASSVGSGTYNEQFF. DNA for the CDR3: TGTGCCAGCAGCGTCGGTAGCGGGACCTACAATGAGCAGTTCTTC. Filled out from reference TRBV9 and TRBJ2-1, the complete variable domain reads DSGVTQTPKHLITATGQRVTLRCSPRSGDLSVYWYQQSLDQGLQFLIQYYNGEERAKGNILERFSAQQFPDLHSELNLSSLELGDSALYFCASSVGSGTYNEQFFGPGTRLTVL.

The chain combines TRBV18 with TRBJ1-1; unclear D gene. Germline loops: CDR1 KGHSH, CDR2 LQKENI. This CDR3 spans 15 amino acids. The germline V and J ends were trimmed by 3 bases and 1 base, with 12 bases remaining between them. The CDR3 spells CASSPPPGGNTEAFF. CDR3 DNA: TGTGCCAGCTCACCCCCACCGGGAGGGAACACTGAAGCTTTCTTT.

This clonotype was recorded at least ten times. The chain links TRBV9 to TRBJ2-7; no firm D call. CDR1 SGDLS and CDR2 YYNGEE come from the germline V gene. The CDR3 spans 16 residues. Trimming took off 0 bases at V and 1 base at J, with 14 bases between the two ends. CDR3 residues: CASSVGFRLSSYEQYF. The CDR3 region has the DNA TGTGCCAGCAGCGTAGGGTTTAGGCTAAGTTCCTACGAGCAGTACTTC.

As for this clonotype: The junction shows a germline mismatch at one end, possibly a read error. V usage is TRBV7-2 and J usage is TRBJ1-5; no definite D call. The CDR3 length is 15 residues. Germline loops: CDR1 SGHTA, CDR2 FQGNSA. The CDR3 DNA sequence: TGTGCCATCAGCTTAGTTACATGGGTGGATCAGCCCCAGCATTTT. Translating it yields CAISLVTWVDQPQHF.

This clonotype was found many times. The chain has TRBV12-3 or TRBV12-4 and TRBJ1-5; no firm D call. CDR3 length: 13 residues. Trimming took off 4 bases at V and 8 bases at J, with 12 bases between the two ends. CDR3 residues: CASSWIGDEPQHF. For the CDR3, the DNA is TGTGCCAGCAGTTGGATAGGTGACGAGCCCCAGCATTTT.

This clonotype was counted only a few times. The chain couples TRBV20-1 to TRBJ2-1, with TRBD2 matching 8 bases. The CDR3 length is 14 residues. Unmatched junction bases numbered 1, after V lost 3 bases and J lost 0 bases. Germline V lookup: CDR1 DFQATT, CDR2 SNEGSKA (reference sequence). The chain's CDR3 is CSARSGGSYNEQFF. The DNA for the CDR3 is TGCAGTGCTAGGAGCGGGGGCTCCTACAATGAGCAGTTCTTC.

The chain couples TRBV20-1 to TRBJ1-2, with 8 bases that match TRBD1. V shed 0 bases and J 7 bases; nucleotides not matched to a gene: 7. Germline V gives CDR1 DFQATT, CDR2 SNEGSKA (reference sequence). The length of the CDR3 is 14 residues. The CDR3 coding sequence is TGCAGTGCTAGAGATGGGACAGGCCCTACTGGCTACACCTTC. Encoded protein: CSARDGTGPTGYTF.

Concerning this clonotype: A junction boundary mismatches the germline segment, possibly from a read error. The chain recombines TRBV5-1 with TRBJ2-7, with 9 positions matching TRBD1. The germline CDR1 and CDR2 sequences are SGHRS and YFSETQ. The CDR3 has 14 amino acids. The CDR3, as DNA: TGCGTCAGCAGCGTGACAGGGGGAACCTACGAGAAGTACTTC. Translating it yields CVSSVTGGTYEKYF.

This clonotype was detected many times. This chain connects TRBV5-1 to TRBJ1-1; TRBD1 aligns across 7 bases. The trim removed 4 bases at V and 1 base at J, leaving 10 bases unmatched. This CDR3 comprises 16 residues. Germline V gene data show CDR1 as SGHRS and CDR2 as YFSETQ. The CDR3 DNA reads TGCGCCAGCAGCCAACAGACAGGGATGACGAACACTGAAGCTTTCTTT. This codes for CASSQQTGMTNTEAFF.

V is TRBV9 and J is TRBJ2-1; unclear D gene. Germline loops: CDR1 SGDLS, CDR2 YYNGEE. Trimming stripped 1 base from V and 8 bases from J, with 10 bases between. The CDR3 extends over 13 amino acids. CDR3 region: CASSVSLRDEQFF. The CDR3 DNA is TGTGCCAGCAGCGTAAGTCTTAGGGATGAGCAGTTCTTC.

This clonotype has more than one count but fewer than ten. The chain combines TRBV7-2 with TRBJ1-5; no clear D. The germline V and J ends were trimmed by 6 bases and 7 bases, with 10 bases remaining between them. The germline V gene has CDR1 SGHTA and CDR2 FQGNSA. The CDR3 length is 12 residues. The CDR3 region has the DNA TGTGCCAGCAGTGGGGTGGGACAGCCCCAGCATTTT. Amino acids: CASSGVGQPQHF.

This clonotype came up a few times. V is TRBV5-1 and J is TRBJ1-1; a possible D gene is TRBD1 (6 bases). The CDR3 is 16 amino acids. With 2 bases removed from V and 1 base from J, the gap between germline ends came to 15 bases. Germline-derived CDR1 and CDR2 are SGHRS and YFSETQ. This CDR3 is CASSFSATGPNTEAFF. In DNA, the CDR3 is TGCGCCAGCAGCTTTTCTGCCACAGGGCCGAACACTGAAGCTTTCTTT.

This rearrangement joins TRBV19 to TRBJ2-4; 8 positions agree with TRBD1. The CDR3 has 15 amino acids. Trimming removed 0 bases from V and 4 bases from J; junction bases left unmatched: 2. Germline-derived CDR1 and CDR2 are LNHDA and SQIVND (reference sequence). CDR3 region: CASSIEGTGKNIQYF. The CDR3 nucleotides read TGTGCCAGTAGTATAGAAGGGACAGGAAAAAACATTCAGTACTTC.